The rows below give T cell receptor beta chains drawn from one sample of a study of blood T cell repertoires in COVID-19. Sequencing was performed with immunoSEQ multiplex PCR; in TCRdb, only in-frame clones are kept and a portion is missing. The repertoire holds approximately 190,000 clones, with around 85% as singletons. Sequencing was performed on peripheral blood. Receptor source: a man aged 65-85 years with active or convalescent COVID-19. Each CDR3 is given with its conserved first and last residue. Fields, in order: V gene, clone size, D gene, J gene, CDR3 protein, CDR3 DNA. The D gene is left open where the match is weak. Not every row has a clone size; where given, it reads once, few, many or a size class.

v_gene: TRBV5-1
abundance: once
d_gene: TRBD1
j_gene: TRBJ2-5
CDR3aa: CASSSPTGLGQETQYF
CDR3nt: TGCGCCAGCAGCTCCCCGACAGGGCTGGGCCAAGAGACCCAGTACTTC

v_gene: TRBV25-1
abundance: NA
d_gene: TRBD1
j_gene: TRBJ2-5
CDR3aa: CASSDPGTALETQYF
CDR3nt: TGTGCCAGCAGTGACCCCGGGACAGCGTTAGAGACCCAGTACTTC

v_gene: TRBV4-1
abundance: NA
d_gene: NA
j_gene: TRBJ2-5
CDR3aa: CASSRIGTSTGETQYF
CDR3nt: TGCGCCAGCAGCCGAATAGGTACTAGTACGGGGGAGACCCAGTACTTC

v_gene: TRBV5-1
abundance: once
d_gene: NA
j_gene: TRBJ1-3
CDR3aa: CASSLRGLGNTIYF
CDR3nt: TGCGCCAGCAGCTTGCGGGGACTTGGAAACACCATATATTTT

v_gene: TRBV3-1/TRBV3-2
abundance: NA
d_gene: NA
j_gene: TRBJ2-2
CDR3aa: CASSQESGLTGELFF
CDR3nt: TGTGCCAGCAGCCAAGAGAGCGGGCTCACCGGGGAGCTGTTTTTT

v_gene: TRBV12-3/TRBV12-4
abundance: NA
d_gene: NA
j_gene: TRBJ2-1
CDR3aa: CASSSAGIRQFF
CDR3nt: TGTGCCAGCAGCTCCGCGGGGATCCGGCAGTTCTTC

v_gene: TRBV3-1/TRBV3-2
abundance: NA
d_gene: NA
j_gene: TRBJ2-2
CDR3aa: CASSQVGAGGELFF
CDR3nt: TGTGCCAGCAGCCAAGTTGGGGCTGGCGGGGAGCTGTTTTTT

v_gene: TRBV6-6
abundance: NA
d_gene: NA
j_gene: TRBJ2-7
CDR3aa: CASSRRWQGGDEQYF
CDR3nt: TGTGCCAGCAGCCGGCGCTGGCAGGGAGGAGACGAGCAGTACTTC

v_gene: TRBV3-1/TRBV3-2
abundance: NA
d_gene: NA
j_gene: TRBJ2-7
CDR3aa: CASSQDLVSYEQYF
CDR3nt: TGTGCCAGCAGCCAAGATCTAGTTTCCTACGAGCAGTACTTC

v_gene: TRBV18
abundance: NA
d_gene: TRBD2
j_gene: TRBJ2-1
CDR3aa: CASSRGRGGEQFF
CDR3nt: TGTGCCAGCTCACGGGGGAGGGGAGGTGAGCAGTTCTTC

v_gene: TRBV9
abundance: NA
d_gene: NA
j_gene: TRBJ1-2
CDR3aa: CASSVGKGQRVYTF
CDR3nt: TGTGCCAGCAGCGTAGGGAAGGGCCAGCGGGTCTACACCTTC

v_gene: TRBV5-1
abundance: NA
d_gene: NA
j_gene: TRBJ1-3
CDR3aa: CASSPLTSGNTIYF
CDR3nt: TGCGCCAGCAGCCCACTTACCTCTGGAAACACCATATATTTT

v_gene: TRBV19
abundance: NA
d_gene: TRBD1
j_gene: TRBJ1-2
CDR3aa: CASSIRTGVYGYTF
CDR3nt: TGTGCCAGTAGTATACGAACAGGGGTCTATGGCTACACCTTC

v_gene: TRBV9
abundance: NA
d_gene: TRBD2
j_gene: TRBJ2-1
CDR3aa: CASSYGLAGVNNEQFF
CDR3nt: TGTGCCAGCAGCTACGGACTAGCGGGTGTGAACAATGAGCAGTTCTTC

v_gene: TRBV10-1
abundance: NA
d_gene: TRBD1
j_gene: TRBJ2-3
CDR3aa: CARQQPGQASTDTQYF
CDR3nt: TGCGCCAGACAACAACCCGGACAGGCAAGCACAGATACGCAGTATTTT

v_gene: TRBV30
abundance: NA
d_gene: NA
j_gene: TRBJ1-5
CDR3aa: CAWSEDTSNQPQHF
CDR3nt: TGTGCCTGGAGTGAGGACACTAGCAATCAGCCCCAGCATTTT

v_gene: TRBV19
abundance: NA
d_gene: TRBD2
j_gene: TRBJ2-3
CDR3aa: CASSMTSGRVMADTQYF
CDR3nt: TGTGCCAGTAGTATGACTAGCGGGAGGGTCATGGCGGATACGCAGTATTTT

v_gene: TRBV6-5
abundance: NA
d_gene: NA
j_gene: TRBJ1-6
CDR3aa: CASSLQDNSPLHF
CDR3nt: TGTGCCAGCAGTTTGCAGGATAATTCACCCCTCCACTTT

v_gene: TRBV6-1
abundance: NA
d_gene: TRBD2
j_gene: TRBJ2-1
CDR3aa: CASSVGLAGGPWSYNEQFF
CDR3nt: TGTGCCAGCAGTGTAGGACTAGCGGGGGGCCCGTGGTCCTACAATGAGCAGTTCTTC

v_gene: TRBV30
abundance: NA
d_gene: NA
j_gene: TRBJ1-5
CDR3aa: CAWNYGGGNQPQHF
CDR3nt: TGTGCCTGGAATTACGGGGGGGGAAATCAGCCCCAGCATTTT

v_gene: TRBV28
abundance: NA
d_gene: TRBD2
j_gene: TRBJ2-7
CDR3aa: CASSPPGLAGRNEQYF
CDR3nt: TGTGCCAGCAGTCCTCCGGGACTAGCGGGGCGTAACGAGCAGTACTTC

v_gene: TRBV4-3
abundance: NA
d_gene: TRBD1
j_gene: TRBJ1-2
CDR3aa: CASSQLTGGGSGGYTF
CDR3nt: TGCGCCAGCAGCCAACTGACAGGGGGCGGCTCAGGTGGCTACACCTTC

v_gene: TRBV24-1
abundance: NA
d_gene: TRBD2
j_gene: TRBJ2-2
CDR3aa: CATSRTSGNTGELFF
CDR3nt: TGTGCCACCTCTCGGACTAGCGGGAACACCGGGGAGCTGTTTTTT

v_gene: TRBV7-9
abundance: NA
d_gene: NA
j_gene: TRBJ2-3
CDR3aa: CASSPQTIDTDTQYF
CDR3nt: TGTGCCAGCAGCCCCCAGACAATCGACACAGATACGCAGTATTTT

v_gene: TRBV6-1
abundance: NA
d_gene: TRBD2
j_gene: TRBJ2-1
CDR3aa: CASSQGRLAGDNEQFF
CDR3nt: TGTGCCAGCAGTCAAGGGAGACTAGCGGGGGACAATGAGCAGTTCTTC

v_gene: TRBV19
abundance: NA
d_gene: TRBD1
j_gene: TRBJ1-5
CDR3aa: CATIDRDRDQPQHF
CDR3nt: TGTGCCACCATCGACCGGGACAGGGATCAGCCCCAGCATTTT

v_gene: TRBV6-2/TRBV6-3
abundance: NA
d_gene: NA
j_gene: TRBJ2-7
CDR3aa: CASSTGNYEQYF
CDR3nt: TGTGCCAGCAGTACAGGGAACTACGAGCAGTACTTC

v_gene: TRBV24-1
abundance: NA
d_gene: NA
j_gene: TRBJ2-3
CDR3aa: CATSDPSGESTDTQYF
CDR3nt: TGTGCCACCAGTGATCCCTCAGGGGAGAGCACAGATACGCAGTATTTT

v_gene: TRBV2
abundance: NA
d_gene: NA
j_gene: TRBJ1-6
CDR3aa: CASSELLGDSPLHF
CDR3nt: TGTGCCAGCAGTGAACTTTTGGGCGATTCACCCCTCCACTTT

v_gene: TRBV19
abundance: NA
d_gene: NA
j_gene: TRBJ2-7
CDR3aa: CASSIAGGRGYEQYF
CDR3nt: TGTGCCAGTAGTATAGCCGGGGGGCGCGGGTACGAGCAGTACTTC

v_gene: TRBV7-9
abundance: NA
d_gene: TRBD2
j_gene: TRBJ2-7
CDR3aa: CASLFGTNLKGQYF
CDR3nt: TGTGCCAGCCTTTTTGGGACTAACCTCAAAGGGCAGTACTTC

v_gene: TRBV28
abundance: NA
d_gene: NA
j_gene: TRBJ1-3
CDR3aa: CASSGDSGNTIYF
CDR3nt: TGTGCCAGCAGCGGGGATTCTGGAAACACCATATATTTT

v_gene: TRBV29-1
abundance: NA
d_gene: NA
j_gene: TRBJ2-7
CDR3aa: CSVETPAYEQYF
CDR3nt: TGCAGCGTTGAAACCCCAGCGTACGAGCAGTACTTC

v_gene: TRBV11-2
abundance: NA
d_gene: TRBD2
j_gene: TRBJ2-5
CDR3aa: CASSPKHGTSGYQETQYF
CDR3nt: TGTGCCAGCAGTCCGAAGCACGGGACTAGCGGGTACCAAGAGACCCAGTACTTC

v_gene: TRBV6-5
abundance: NA
d_gene: NA
j_gene: TRBJ1-1
CDR3aa: CASNRGGEAFF
CDR3nt: TGTGCCAGCAACCGCGGGGGCGAAGCTTTCTTT

v_gene: TRBV27
abundance: NA
d_gene: NA
j_gene: TRBJ2-3
CDR3aa: CASSFLPGNERFKLTDTQYF
CDR3nt: TGTGCCAGCAGTTTTCTCCCCGGAAACGAGCGGTTCAAGCTCACAGATACGCAGTATTTT

v_gene: TRBV24-1
abundance: NA
d_gene: TRBD2
j_gene: TRBJ2-1
CDR3aa: CATGLAGGAEQFF
CDR3nt: TGTGCCACCGGACTAGCGGGGGGGGCCGAGCAGTTCTTC

v_gene: TRBV7-8
abundance: NA
d_gene: TRBD2
j_gene: TRBJ2-5
CDR3aa: CASSLRLGGYKETQYF
CDR3nt: TGTGCCAGCAGCTTGAGGCTGGGAGGGTATAAAGAGACCCAGTACTTC

v_gene: TRBV10-1
abundance: NA
d_gene: TRBD1
j_gene: TRBJ2-7
CDR3aa: CASSDFSGTDVYEQYF
CDR3nt: TGCGCCAGCAGTGACTTTTCTGGGACAGATGTATACGAGCAGTACTTC

v_gene: TRBV28
abundance: NA
d_gene: TRBD2
j_gene: TRBJ2-2
CDR3aa: CASSLFSGDWAGELFF
CDR3nt: TGTGCCAGCAGTTTATTTAGCGGGGATTGGGCCGGGGAGCTGTTTTTT

v_gene: TRBV6-1
abundance: NA
d_gene: TRBD2
j_gene: TRBJ2-5
CDR3aa: CASSGLGGSSQETQYF
CDR3nt: TGTGCCAGCAGTGGGCTGGGGGGGTCTTCCCAAGAGACCCAGTACTTC

v_gene: TRBV7-2
abundance: NA
d_gene: NA
j_gene: TRBJ2-2
CDR3aa: CASSLGWGPGTGELFF
CDR3nt: TGTGCCAGCAGCTTAGGGTGGGGGCCGGGCACCGGGGAGCTGTTTTTT

v_gene: TRBV19
abundance: NA
d_gene: NA
j_gene: TRBJ1-1
CDR3aa: CASSVSQTGNTEAFF
CDR3nt: TGTGCCAGTAGTGTCTCCCAGACAGGGAACACTGAAGCTTTCTTT

v_gene: TRBV29-1
abundance: NA
d_gene: TRBD2
j_gene: TRBJ2-1
CDR3aa: CSGASGGAGEQFF
CDR3nt: TGCAGCGGAGCAAGCGGGGGGGCGGGTGAGCAGTTCTTC

v_gene: TRBV3-1/TRBV3-2
abundance: NA
d_gene: NA
j_gene: TRBJ2-1
CDR3aa: CASSQGLGGVEQFF
CDR3nt: TGTGCCAGCAGCCAAGGGCTAGGCGGCGTTGAGCAGTTCTTC

v_gene: TRBV12-5
abundance: NA
d_gene: TRBD1
j_gene: TRBJ1-2
CDR3aa: CASGLGTGYGYTF
CDR3nt: TGTGCTAGTGGTTTGGGGACAGGGTACGGCTACACCTTC

v_gene: TRBV11-2
abundance: NA
d_gene: NA
j_gene: TRBJ1-4
CDR3aa: CASSLDALISGKLFF
CDR3nt: TGTGCCAGCAGCTTAGATGCCTTAATCTCCGGAAAACTGTTTTTT

v_gene: TRBV10-2
abundance: few
d_gene: NA
j_gene: TRBJ2-3
CDR3aa: CASSESPTSTDTQYF
CDR3nt: TGCGCCAGCAGTGAGTCCCCGACTAGCACAGATACGCAGTATTTT

v_gene: TRBV30
abundance: NA
d_gene: TRBD2
j_gene: TRBJ2-1
CDR3aa: CAWSSSGVGEQFF
CDR3nt: TGTGCCTGGAGCTCAAGCGGGGTAGGGGAGCAGTTCTTC

v_gene: TRBV7-9
abundance: NA
d_gene: TRBD1
j_gene: TRBJ2-5
CDR3aa: CASSYIPGQGKETQYF
CDR3nt: TGTGCCAGCAGCTACATCCCGGGACAGGGGAAAGAGACCCAGTACTTC

v_gene: TRBV3-1/TRBV3-2
abundance: NA
d_gene: NA
j_gene: TRBJ1-6
CDR3aa: CASSQGHNSPLHF
CDR3nt: TGTGCCAGCAGCCAGGGGCATAATTCACCCCTCCACTTT

v_gene: TRBV6-5
abundance: NA
d_gene: TRBD1
j_gene: TRBJ1-1
CDR3aa: CASSFVQGAGTEAFF
CDR3nt: TGTGCCAGCAGTTTCGTCCAGGGGGCAGGAACTGAAGCTTTCTTT

v_gene: TRBV28
abundance: NA
d_gene: NA
j_gene: TRBJ1-1
CDR3aa: CASSPIGWNTEAFF
CDR3nt: TGTGCCAGCAGCCCGATCGGGTGGAACACTGAAGCTTTCTTT

v_gene: TRBV7-9
abundance: NA
d_gene: NA
j_gene: TRBJ1-1
CDR3aa: CASSPGMGTEAFF
CDR3nt: TGTGCCAGCAGCCCAGGGATGGGAACTGAAGCTTTCTTT